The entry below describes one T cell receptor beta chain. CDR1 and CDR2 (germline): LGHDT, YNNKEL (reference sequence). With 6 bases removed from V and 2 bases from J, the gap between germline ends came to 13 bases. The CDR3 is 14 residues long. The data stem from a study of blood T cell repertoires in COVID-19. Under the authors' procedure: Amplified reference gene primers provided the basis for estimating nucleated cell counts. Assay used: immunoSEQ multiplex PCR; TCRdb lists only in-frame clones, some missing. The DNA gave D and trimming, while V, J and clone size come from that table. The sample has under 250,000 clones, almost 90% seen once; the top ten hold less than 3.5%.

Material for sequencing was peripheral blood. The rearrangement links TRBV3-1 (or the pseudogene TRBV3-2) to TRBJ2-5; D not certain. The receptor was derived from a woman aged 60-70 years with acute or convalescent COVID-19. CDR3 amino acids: CASSPSRRQETQYF. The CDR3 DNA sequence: TGTGCCAGCAGTCCCTCGAGGAGACAAGAGACCCAGTACTTC.